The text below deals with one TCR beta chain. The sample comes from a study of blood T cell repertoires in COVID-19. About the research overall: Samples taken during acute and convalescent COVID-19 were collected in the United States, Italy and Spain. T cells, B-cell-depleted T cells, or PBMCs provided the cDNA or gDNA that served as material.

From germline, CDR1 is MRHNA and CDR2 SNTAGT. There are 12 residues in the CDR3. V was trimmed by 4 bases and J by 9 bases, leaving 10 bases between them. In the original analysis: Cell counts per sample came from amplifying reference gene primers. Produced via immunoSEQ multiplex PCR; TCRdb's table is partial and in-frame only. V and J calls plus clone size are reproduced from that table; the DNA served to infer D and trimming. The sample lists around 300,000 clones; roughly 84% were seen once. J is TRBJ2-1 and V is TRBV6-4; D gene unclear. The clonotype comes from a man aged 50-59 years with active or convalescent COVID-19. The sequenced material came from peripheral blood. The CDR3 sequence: CASSADAGEQFF. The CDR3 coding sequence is TGTGCCAGCAGTGCTGATGCAGGTGAGCAGTTCTTC.